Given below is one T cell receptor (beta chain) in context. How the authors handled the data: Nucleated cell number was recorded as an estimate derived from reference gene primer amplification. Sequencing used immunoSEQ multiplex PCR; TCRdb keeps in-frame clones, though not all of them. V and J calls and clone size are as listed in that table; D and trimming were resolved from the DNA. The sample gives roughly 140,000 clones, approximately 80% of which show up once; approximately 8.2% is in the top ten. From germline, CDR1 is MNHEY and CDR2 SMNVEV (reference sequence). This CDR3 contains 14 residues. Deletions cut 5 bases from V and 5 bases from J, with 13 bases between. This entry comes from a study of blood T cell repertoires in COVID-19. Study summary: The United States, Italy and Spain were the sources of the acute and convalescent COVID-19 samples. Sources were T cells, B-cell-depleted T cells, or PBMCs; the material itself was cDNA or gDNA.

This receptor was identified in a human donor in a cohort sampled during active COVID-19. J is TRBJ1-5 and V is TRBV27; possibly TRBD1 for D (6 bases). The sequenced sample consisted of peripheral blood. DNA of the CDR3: TGTGCCAGCAGTGGGGGACAAGTTTATCAGCCCCAGCATTTT. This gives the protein CASSGGQVYQPQHF.